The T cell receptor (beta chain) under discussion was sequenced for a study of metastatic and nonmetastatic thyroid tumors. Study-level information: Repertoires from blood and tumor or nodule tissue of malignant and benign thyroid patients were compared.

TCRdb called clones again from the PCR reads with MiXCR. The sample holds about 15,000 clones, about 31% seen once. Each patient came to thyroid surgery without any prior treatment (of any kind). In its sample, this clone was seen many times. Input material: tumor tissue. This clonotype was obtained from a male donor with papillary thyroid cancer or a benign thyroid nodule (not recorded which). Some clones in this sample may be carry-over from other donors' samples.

In DNA form, the CDR3 reads TGTGCCAGCAGGGGGGAAGGGGGAGAGACCCAGTACTTC. This codes for CASRGEGGETQYF. The V call is TRBV2, the J call TRBJ2-5; D perhaps matches TRBD1 (6 bases). V was cut by 6 bases and J by 4 bases, with 12 bases left in between. CDR3 length: 13 residues. In germline, CDR1 is SNHLY, CDR2 FYNNEI.